The clone carrying this T cell receptor beta chain was counted at least ten times. As yet, its antigen is unknown. These data belong to a study of spatial heterogeneity in lung cancer. Study results and limitations: Counts of expanded intratumoral alpha and beta TCRs tracked tumor mutation counts.

The time point was: sample taken at primary tumor resection. TCRdb processed the 5' RACE reads anew with MiXCR; each CDR3 protein has one entry. The sample contains about 13,000 distinct CDR3 sequences, around 3.8% of which appear only once. Trimming shortened V by 3 bases and J by 3 bases, and 12 bases separated the two germline ends. The CDR3 has 15 amino acids. The rearrangement links TRBV12-3 or TRBV12-4 to TRBJ1-3; D is undetermined. Specimen: lung tumor tissue, collected at surgery. The TCR comes from a male donor with early-stage non-small cell lung cancer. The CDR3 region is CASSFTPGGGNTIYF. CDR3 coding DNA: TGTGCCAGCAGTTTTACACCGGGAGGTGGAAACACCATATATTTT.